This record covers a single T cell receptor (beta chain). V was clipped by 6 bases and J by 7 bases; unmatched bases: 7. CDR1 and CDR2 (germline): KGHDR, SFDVKD. The CDR3 length is 14 residues. This specimen comes from a study of blood T cell repertoires in COVID-19. Whole-study context: COVID-19 samples, acute and convalescent, were from the United States, Italy and Spain.

Profiling relied on immunoSEQ multiplex PCR, and the TCRdb table lists in-frame clones only, not all of them. The table lists about 130,000 clones, less than 90% of them singletons. Those who participated ranged in age from roughly 18 to 89 years and resided in about two dozen US areas. Two negative PCRs, clearance, or symptom resolution were required of recovered Cohort 3 donors. Source material: PBMCs or T cells enriched from blood (not recorded which). This chain joins TRBV24-1 and TRBJ2-1, with TRBD1 matching 8 bases. The clonotype comes from a man aged 25-40 years who had recovered from COVID-19. The CDR3 DNA reads TGTGCCACCAGTCCAGGACAGGGTCAGAATGAGCAGTTCTTC. It encodes CATSPGQGQNEQFF.